A selection of T cell receptor beta chains follows, all from one sample in a study of blood T cell repertoires in COVID-19. Data came from immunoSEQ multiplex PCR; TCRdb stores just in-frame clones and leaves some out. The table includes approximately 300,000 clones, 92% detected once. The sequenced material came from PBMCs or T cells enriched from blood (not recorded which). These receptors were obtained from a woman aged 25 to 39 who had recovered from COVID-19. Each CDR3 is given with its conserved first and last residue. A D gene is named only where the DNA matches it firmly. Part of the rows lack a size; the others show once, few, many or a class for expanded clones.

V	length	size	J	D	CDR3	DNA
TRBV19	15	-	TRBJ2-7	TRBD1	CASSPGQGMTYEQYF	TGTGCCAGTAGTCCCGGACAGGGGATGACCTACGAGCAGTACTTC
TRBV24-1	12	-	TRBJ1-2	-	CATSSRGYGYTF	TGTGCCACCAGTAGCCGGGGCTATGGCTACACCTTC
TRBV7-2	15	once	TRBJ1-2	-	CASSLALGQGMGYTF	TGTGCCAGCAGCTTAGCGCTTGGGCAGGGTATGGGCTACACCTTC
TRBV5-1	14	-	TRBJ1-1	TRBD1	CASSVTQGGTEAFF	TGCGCCAGCAGCGTTACTCAGGGGGGCACTGAAGCTTTCTTT
TRBV7-8	15	once	TRBJ2-3	TRBD2	CASSILAGSTDTQYF	TGTGCCAGCAGCATCCTAGCGGGTAGCACAGATACGCAGTATTTT
TRBV4-1	14	-	TRBJ1-2	-	CASSQQGLNYGYTF	TGCGCCAGCAGCCAACAGGGACTTAACTATGGCTACACCTTC
TRBV6-1	14	once	TRBJ2-3	-	CASSEDFITDTQYF	TGTGCCAGCAGTGAGGACTTCATCACAGATACGCAGTATTTT
TRBV6-5	15	-	TRBJ2-7	TRBD1	CASSHRDSLSYEQYF	TGTGCCAGCAGCCACCGGGACAGCTTATCCTACGAGCAGTACTTC
TRBV2	15	-	TRBJ2-1	-	CASSVPTGPYNEQFF	TGTGCCAGCAGTGTCCCTACAGGGCCGTACAATGAGCAGTTCTTC
TRBV28	15	-	TRBJ1-1	TRBD1	CASRNSRLTGNEAFF	TGTGCCAGCAGGAACTCTAGATTGACAGGGAATGAAGCTTTCTTT
TRBV5-4	16	-	TRBJ2-1	TRBD2	CASSSGLAGIRDEQFF	TGTGCCAGCAGCTCCGGTCTAGCGGGAATTCGGGATGAGCAGTTCTTC
TRBV28	18	-	TRBJ1-5	TRBD1	CASSFSDRGPVSNQPQHF	TGTGCCAGCAGTTTCAGCGACAGGGGACCCGTAAGCAATCAGCCCCAGCATTTT
TRBV7-8	15	-	TRBJ2-2	-	CASSLQRSNTGELFF	TGTGCCAGCAGCTTACAGCGCTCGAACACCGGGGAGCTGTTTTTT
TRBV12-3/TRBV12-4	13	-	TRBJ1-3	-	CASRNGGGNTIYF	TGTGCCAGCAGAAATGGCGGGGGGAACACCATATATTTT
TRBV28	17	-	TRBJ1-5	-	CASRDSSTVAGNQPQHF	TGTGCCAGCAGGGACAGCTCGACAGTTGCGGGCAATCAGCCCCAGCATTTT
TRBV23-1	15	-	TRBJ1-6	-	CASARGGSYNSPLHF	TGCGCCAGCGCCCGGGGGGGGTCCTATAATTCACCCCTCCACTTT
TRBV5-8	17	-	TRBJ2-2	TRBD2	CASSLPWTSANTGELFF	TGTGCCAGCAGCTTACCCTGGACTAGCGCCAACACCGGGGAGCTGTTTTTT
TRBV12-1	17	few	TRBJ2-3	-	CASSFVVRRGHTDTQYF	TGTGCCAGCAGCTTTGTAGTTCGGCGGGGGCACACAGATACGCAGTATTTT
TRBV28	11	-	TRBJ2-1	-	CASSSGDEQFF	TGTGCCAGCAGTTCCGGGGATGAGCAGTTCTTC
TRBV5-1	14	-	TRBJ2-7	-	CASSPIRATYEQYF	TGCGCCAGCAGCCCGATCAGAGCGACCTACGAGCAGTACTTC
TRBV5-8	15	-	TRBJ1-1	-	CASSLWSTVNTEAFF	TGTGCCAGCAGCTTGTGGTCAACTGTGAACACTGAAGCTTTCTTT
TRBV28	12	once	TRBJ2-3	-	CASSLLEDTQYF	TGTGCCAGCAGTTTATTAGAAGATACGCAGTATTTT
TRBV28	17	-	TRBJ1-2	-	CASSLGPLQEAIYGYTF	TGTGCCAGCAGTTTAGGCCCCCTACAGGAAGCCATCTATGGCTACACCTTC
TRBV2	14	-	TRBJ2-2	TRBD1	CASRGQGSTGELFF	TGTGCCAGCAGGGGACAGGGAAGCACCGGGGAGCTGTTTTTT
TRBV15	15	once	TRBJ1-5	-	CATSRDAGARQPQHF	TGTGCCACCAGCAGAGATGCGGGGGCGCGTCAGCCCCAGCATTTT
TRBV7-2	16	-	TRBJ2-7	TRBD2	CASSSNRLAGAYEQYF	TGTGCCAGCAGCTCAAACCGACTAGCGGGAGCCTACGAGCAGTACTTC